The next 24 T cell receptor beta chains were all read from a single sample in a study of shared clonotypes between healthy human individuals. Sequencing was performed with immunoSEQ multiplex PCR; in TCRdb, only in-frame clones are kept and a portion is missing. The sample has about 2.3 million clones, approximately 95% seen once. Sequenced: naive CD4+ T cells from PBMCs. The subset denotes: CD45RA+ positively selected. These receptors all come from a man aged 18 to 29 in good health. Some clones in this sample may be carry-over from other donors' samples.

The rearrangement uses TRBV6-1 and TRBJ2-7; 8 positions agree with TRBD1. CDR1 and CDR2 (germline): MNHNS, SASEGT. The J segment lost 0 bases and the V segment lost 4 bases, leaving 2 bases of the junction unmatched. This CDR3 is built from 14 residues. CDR3 in DNA: TGTGCCAGCAGTGGGGACAGGCTCTCCTACGAGCAGTACTTC. Amino acid sequence: CASSGDRLSYEQYF.

CDR3 sequence reads: CASSQGLAGVDYNEQFF. The CDR3 DNA reads as TGCGCCAGCAGCCAAGGCCTAGCGGGAGTTGACTACAATGAGCAGTTCTTC. The V call is TRBV4-3, the J call TRBJ2-1; 10 nucleotides align to TRBD2. The V segment lost 1 base and the J segment 3 bases; nucleotides outside the gene matches: 6. The CDR3 is made up of 17 amino acids. Germline CDR1 reads LGHNA; CDR2 reads YSLEER.

With respect to this clone: The junction does not match germline at one end; this may be a read error. This sequence joins TRBV14 and TRBJ2-7; D ambiguous. Germline loops: CDR1 SGHDN, CDR2 FVKESK. The CDR3 has 13 amino acids. This chain's CDR3 is CTSSQTPPWEQYF. DNA of the CDR3: TGTACCAGCAGCCAGACTCCCCCTTGGGAGCAGTACTTC.

This clone showed up just once. The V and J genes are TRBV28 and TRBJ1-1; D gene unclear. CDR1 is MDHEN and CDR2 is SYDVKM in the germline V gene. V lost 1 base, J lost 7 bases, and 13 bases lay in between. This CDR3 has 14 residues. CDR3 amino acids: CASSLLTVYREAFF. The CDR3 nucleotides are TGTGCCAGCAGTTTATTAACAGTCTACCGTGAAGCTTTCTTT.

The chain joins TRBV6-1 to TRBJ1-3; D is uncertain. The CDR3 consists of 15 residues. Looked up from germline, CDR1 is MNHNS and CDR2 is SASEGT. V lost 3 bases to trimming and J lost 0 bases, with 9 bases between them. CDR3 in amino acids: CASSDGVNSGNTIYF. The DNA of the CDR3 is TGTGCCAGCAGTGATGGGGTGAACTCTGGAAACACCATATATTTT.

This chain joins TRBV27 and TRBJ2-4; maybe TRBD2 (6 bases). Germline V gene lookup returns CDR1 MNHEY and CDR2 SMNVEV (reference sequence). V was cut by 3 bases and J by 5 bases, with 14 bases left in between. The CDR3 has 15 amino acids. The CDR3 DNA reads TGTGCCAGCAGTTTTCTCGGCGGGGCCGAAAACATTCAGTACTTC. It is translated as CASSFLGGAENIQYF.

The chain has TRBV4-3 and TRBJ2-1; 8 bases match TRBD2. The junction had 10 bases not matched to a gene; V was cut back by 0 bases and J by 0 bases. CDR1 is LGHNA and CDR2 is YSLEER in the germline V gene. CDR3 length equals 19 residues. The CDR3 spells CASSQDENSGTSSYNEQFF. DNA for the CDR3: TGCGCCAGCAGCCAAGATGAGAATAGCGGGACGAGCTCCTACAATGAGCAGTTCTTC.

CDR3 sequence reads: CASSSREETQYF. CDR3 sequence (DNA): TGTGCCAGCAGCTCGAGGGAGGAGACCCAGTACTTC. The rearrangement links TRBV6-6 to TRBJ2-5; a weak D match, TRBD2 (5 bases). V was cut by 6 bases and J by 5 bases, with 10 bases left in between. Per the germline V gene, CDR1 is MNHNY and CDR2 is SVGAGI (reference sequence). CDR3 length: 12 residues.

The chain links TRBV27 to TRBJ2-7, with D perhaps matching TRBD1 (6 bases). Trimming removed 5 bases from V and 0 bases from J, with 20 bases in between. Germline V gene lookup returns CDR1 MNHEY and CDR2 SMNVEV (reference sequence). This CDR3 is built from 17 residues. CDR3 in amino acids: CASSLTPGHSSSYEQYF. As DNA, the CDR3 is TGTGCCAGCAGTCTCACCCCGGGACACTCGAGCTCCTACGAGCAGTACTTC.

The chain employs TRBV19 and TRBJ1-5; D is perhaps TRBD1 (6 bases). Trimming shortened V by 9 bases and J by 3 bases, and 18 bases separated the two germline ends. The CDR3 is made up of 15 amino acids. The germline V gene has CDR1 LNHDA and CDR2 SQIVND (reference sequence). This CDR3 reads CASTNQQGLNQPQHF. DNA for the CDR3: TGTGCCAGCACAAACCAACAGGGACTCAATCAGCCCCAGCATTTT.

V and J are TRBV7-2 and TRBJ2-6; no clear D. The germline CDR1 and CDR2 sequences are SGHTA and FQGNSA. This CDR3 has 17 amino acids. V was trimmed by 5 bases and J by 0 bases, leaving 14 bases between them. The CDR3 is CASSPWVLGSGANVLTF. The CDR3 coding sequence is TGTGCCAGCAGCCCCTGGGTGTTAGGCTCTGGGGCCAACGTCCTGACTTTC.

This clone was counted a single time. The chain is built from TRBV6-5 and TRBJ2-5; 8 nucleotides agree with TRBD1. CDR3 size: 15 residues. J was trimmed by 3 bases and V by 0 bases; bases with no gene match: 3. Per the germline V gene, CDR1 is MNHEY and CDR2 is SVGAGI. CDR3 residues: CASSYSMTGEETQYF. The CDR3 DNA follows: TGTGCCAGCAGTTACTCGATGACAGGGGAAGAGACCCAGTACTTC.

The rearrangement joins TRBV19 to TRBJ1-1; TRBD1 might be the D (5 bases). V lost 6 bases to trimming and J lost 3 bases, with 11 bases between them. The CDR3 is 13 amino acids. Germline V gene data show CDR1 as LNHDA and CDR2 as SQIVND (reference sequence). The DNA for the CDR3 is TGTGCCAGTAGCCAGGACAAGGACACTGAAGCTTTCTTT. The encoded protein is CASSQDKDTEAFF.

This chain joins TRBV11-2 and TRBJ1-1; D ambiguous. Per the germline V gene, CDR1 is SGHAT and CDR2 is FQNNGV. Between the trimmed V and J ends, which lost 5 bases and 4 bases, there was a span of 8 bases. The CDR3 totals 12 residues. CDR3 residues: CASSASSTEAFF. The CDR3 coding sequence is TGTGCCAGCAGCGCCTCAAGCACTGAAGCTTTCTTT.

This chain connects TRBV4-2 to TRBJ2-2; 7 nucleotides align to TRBD2. Trimming removed 4 bases from V and 5 bases from J; junction bases left unmatched: 10. Germline V CDR1 and CDR2: LGHNA, YNFKEQ. The CDR3 contains 16 residues. In nucleotides, the CDR3 is TGTGCCAGCAGCCCCGTAGGGGCCGGGGGGACCGGGGAGCTGTTTTTT. Translation gives CASSPVGAGGTGELFF.

As for this clone: This sample also contains other DNA sequences that code for the same CDR3. This chain connects TRBV7-9 to TRBJ2-5; 8 nucleotides line up with TRBD1. This CDR3 is built from 13 residues. Looked up from germline, CDR1 is SEHNR and CDR2 is FQNEAQ (reference sequence). V was clipped by 4 bases and J by 5 bases; unmatched bases: 3. CDR3 nucleotide sequence: TGTGCCAGCAGCTCAGGGGGCCGGGAGACCCAGTACTTC. Translation gives CASSSGGRETQYF.

This clone appeared a single time. The chain carries TRBV18 and TRBJ2-1; 8 bases are shared with TRBD2. Germline trimming cut 0 bases from V and 5 bases from J; bases unmatched to any gene: 6. Germline-derived CDR1 and CDR2 are KGHSH and LQKENI. This CDR3 is 16 amino acids long. The CDR3 protein is CASSPPTGRAHNEQFF. The DNA of the CDR3 is TGTGCCAGCTCACCACCGACCGGGAGGGCCCACAATGAGCAGTTCTTC.

The CDR3 loop reads CASTSGEAGSTDTQYF. The CDR3 region has the DNA TGTGCCAGCACCTCAGGTGAAGCGGGGAGCACAGATACGCAGTATTTT. The chain combines TRBV21-1 with TRBJ2-3; TRBD2, the D gene given by the table, was not confirmed from the DNA. TRBV21-1 is a recognized pseudogene. This CDR3 has 16 residues.

This clone was seen a single time. This chain connects TRBV7-2 to TRBJ2-7; possibly TRBD1 for D (6 bases). There are 15 residues in the CDR3. CDR1 and CDR2 from the germline V gene are SGHTA and FQGNSA. Trimming cost V 5 bases and J 3 bases, with 17 bases left between them. The CDR3 region has the DNA TGTGCCAGCAGCGTACCCGGGACATTCGTCTACGAGCAGTACTTC. This gives the protein CASSVPGTFVYEQYF.

This rearrangement joins TRBV25-1 to TRBJ2-5; D remains ambiguous. Trimming left V 2 bases short and J 7 bases short, with 8 bases between. This CDR3 region has 12 residues. CDR1 and CDR2 from the germline V gene are MGHDK and SYGVNS. In nucleotides, the CDR3 is TGTGCCAGCAGTGAAGGAGAACTGACCCAGTACTTC. This gives the protein CASSEGELTQYF.

This chain uses TRBV10-1 with TRBJ2-5; the match to TRBD2 covers 7 bases. Trimming removed 2 bases from V and 5 bases from J; junction bases left unmatched: 8. The CDR3 length is 15 residues. CDR1 and CDR2 from the germline V gene are WNHNN and SYGVQD (reference sequence). The CDR3 protein is CASSELIAGEETQYF. DNA of the CDR3: TGCGCCAGCAGTGAGCTTATAGCGGGCGAGGAGACCCAGTACTTC.

The chain combines TRBV6-5 with TRBJ1-5; 7 nucleotides agree with TRBD1. CDR1 MNHEY and CDR2 SVGAGI come from the germline V gene. The CDR3 is made up of 12 amino acids. Trimming took 9 bases from V and 8 from J; bases not matched to a gene: 7. CDR3 DNA sequence: TGTGCCAGGGAACAGGGGCAGAAGCCCCAGCATTTT. Translated: CAREQGQKPQHF.

The chain is built from TRBV11-2 and TRBJ2-1; the D is unclear. Trimming shortened V by 5 bases and J by 2 bases, and 13 bases separated the two germline ends. The CDR3 extends over 15 amino acids. Germline V gene lookup returns CDR1 SGHAT and CDR2 FQNNGV. CDR3 DNA: TGTGCCAGCAGCGCCGGTTGGAAGGCCTACAATGAGCAGTTCTTC. Translating gives CASSAGWKAYNEQFF.

This chain connects TRBV29-1 to TRBJ1-4; D is ambiguous. The ends were cut back, 6 bases at V and 0 bases at J, with 8 bases in the middle. The germline CDR1 and CDR2 sequences are SQVTM and ANQGSEA. The CDR3 has 13 residues. In DNA form, the CDR3 reads TGCAGCGTGCAACCTGCAACTAATGAAAAACTGTTTTTT. Its protein product is CSVQPATNEKLFF.